This TCR beta chain was sequenced during a study of cytomegalovirus exposure and HLA in healthy donors. Study-level points and caveats: Analyzed later, most CMV-associated TCR beta chains appeared HLA-restricted.

The CDR3 runs 14 residues. Trimming took 6 bases from V and 6 from J, leaving 17 bases between them. CDR1 is LNHDA and CDR2 is SQIVND in the germline V gene (reference sequence). Points on this clone: Its specificity is not known.

Primers: 60 Vbeta forward and 13 Jbeta reverse. Sequenced by immunoSEQ multiplex PCR; TCRdb stores in-frame clones only, minus some. The profile shows around 97,000 clones, under 85% of them singletons. The specimen was PBMCs. The clonotype was recovered from a man aged 50-59 years in good health and CMV-seropositive. This chain joins TRBV19 and TRBJ1-2; weak D call: TRBD1 (6 bases). CDR3 region: CASSASTGMNGYTF. CDR3 DNA sequence: TGTGCCAGTAGCGCGTCTACAGGGATGAATGGCTACACCTTC.